This T cell receptor beta chain was observed in a study of T cell responses to AZD1222 COVID-19 vaccine. The CDR3 consists of 16 residues. With V trimmed by 5 bases and J by 5 bases, 14 bases remained unmatched. Germline CDR1 and CDR2: SGHRS and YFSETQ. Remarks on this clone: Its target is unknown.

TCRdb's table, derived via immunoSEQ multiplex PCR, lists solely in-frame clones and lacks some. Among about 270,000 clones, roughly 93% were seen once, and the ten largest hold around 0.6%. Study-level results: Clonal diversity may have been underestimated, and the donors were mostly white British, with more females than males.

Sequences were derived from peripheral blood, sampled 28 days after the second AZD1222 dose. The chain carries TRBV5-1 and TRBJ2-5; 8 bases agree with TRBD2. This clonotype was obtained from an adult who received the AZD1222 COVID-19 vaccine. This chain's CDR3 is CASRSQPSGSGETQYF. The CDR3 DNA sequence: TGCGCCAGCAGATCTCAACCTAGCGGGTCAGGGGAGACCCAGTACTTC.